These T cell receptor beta chains were read from a single sample in a study of T cell responses to AZD1222 COVID-19 vaccine. Using immunoSEQ multiplex PCR, the repertoire was profiled, and TCRdb retains in-frame clones only, with some absent. There are around 120,000 clones in the sample; about 90% occur only once, and over 7.5% lies in the top ten. Source: peripheral blood, taken 28 days after the second AZD1222 dose. The receptors here all came from an adult who received the AZD1222 COVID-19 vaccine. The CDR3 runs from the conserved cysteine through the conserved F or W. The order of the fields is CDR3 DNA, CDR3 protein, J gene, D gene, V gene, clone size, CDR3 length. D genes are given only for firm matches. Part of the rows lack a size; the others show once, few, many or a class for expanded clones.

DNA: TGCGCCAGCACCTTACAGGGGTCGGACACTGAAGCTTTCTTT; CDR3: CASTLQGSDTEAFF; J: TRBJ1-1; D: TRBD1; V: TRBV5-1; size: -; length: 14
DNA: TGTGCCAGCAGTTCCCATGGGGGGGCGGCCGATGAAAAACTGTTTTTT; CDR3: CASSSHGGAADEKLFF; J: TRBJ1-4; D: -; V: TRBV28; size: -; length: 16
DNA: TGTGCCAGCAACAATGGGCTGCGGGCCTCACCTTACGAGCAGTACTTC; CDR3: CASNNGLRASPYEQYF; J: TRBJ2-7; D: -; V: TRBV3-1/TRBV3-2; size: -; length: 16
DNA: TGTGCCAGCAGCCCGCGGGGGCAGGGGAATCAGCCCCAGCATTTT; CDR3: CASSPRGQGNQPQHF; J: TRBJ1-5; D: -; V: TRBV7-9; size: -; length: 15
DNA: TGTGCCAGTAGTCCATCCTCGAGGGAAAGCCTCTACGAGCAGTACTTC; CDR3: CASSPSSRESLYEQYF; J: TRBJ2-7; D: -; V: TRBV19; size: once; length: 16
DNA: TGTGCCAGCTCACCGGGGACAGCCGCGAATAATTCACCCCTCCACTTT; CDR3: CASSPGTAANNSPLHF; J: TRBJ1-6; D: TRBD1; V: TRBV18; size: -; length: 16
DNA: TGTGCCAGCCGCTCTGGAAACACCATATATTTT; CDR3: CASRSGNTIYF; J: TRBJ1-3; D: -; V: TRBV13; size: -; length: 11
DNA: TGTGCCAGCAGTTTGGGGGGAGGAAACACCATATATTTT; CDR3: CASSLGGGNTIYF; J: TRBJ1-3; D: -; V: TRBV12-3/TRBV12-4; size: -; length: 13
DNA: TGTGCCAGCAGCCCTCGGTCCGACACCGGGGAGCTGTTTTTT; CDR3: CASSPRSDTGELFF; J: TRBJ2-2; D: -; V: TRBV7-2; size: -; length: 14
DNA: TGTGCCAGCAGCTTGGGAGTGTATGGCGGCTACACCTTC; CDR3: CASSLGVYGGYTF; J: TRBJ1-2; D: -; V: TRBV7-2; size: -; length: 13
DNA: TGCGCCAGCAGTCAATCGGGGGTTAAGGGCAGCAATCAGCCCCAGCATTTT; CDR3: CASSQSGVKGSNQPQHF; J: TRBJ1-5; D: -; V: TRBV23-1; size: -; length: 17
DNA: TGCGCCAGCAGCTCGTGGACTAGCGGGGGCAACACAGATACGCAGTATTTT; CDR3: CASSSWTSGGNTDTQYF; J: TRBJ2-3; D: TRBD2; V: TRBV5-1; size: -; length: 17
DNA: TGTGCCAGCAGTTACGAGCGGAATCAGCCCCAGCATTTT; CDR3: CASSYERNQPQHF; J: TRBJ1-5; D: -; V: TRBV6-5; size: once; length: 13
DNA: TGTGCCAGCAGCAAAGACCGGGACAGGGGGCCAGAGGCCCAGTACTTC; CDR3: CASSKDRDRGPEAQYF; J: TRBJ2-5; D: -; V: TRBV21-1; size: -; length: 16
DNA: TGTGCCACCAGTGATTCGACCCGCGGGAATGGCTACACCTTC; CDR3: CATSDSTRGNGYTF; J: TRBJ1-2; D: -; V: TRBV24-1; size: -; length: 14
DNA: TGTGCCAGCAGGCTGTCCGGGACTAGAGTCTACGAGCAGTACTTC; CDR3: CASRLSGTRVYEQYF; J: TRBJ2-7; D: TRBD2; V: TRBV28; size: -; length: 15
DNA: TGTGCCAGCAGTTACTCCGGTCTAGCGAACTACAATGAGCAGTTCTTC; CDR3: CASSYSGLANYNEQFF; J: TRBJ2-1; D: -; V: TRBV6-5; size: -; length: 16
DNA: TGTGCCAGCAGTTTAGGGACAACATCAACTAATGAAAAACTGTTTTTT; CDR3: CASSLGTTSTNEKLFF; J: TRBJ1-4; D: -; V: TRBV28; size: -; length: 16
DNA: TGTGCCAGCAGAACCGATGGACTATACCTTGAAGCTTTCTTT; CDR3: CASRTDGLYLEAFF; J: TRBJ1-1; D: -; V: TRBV7-9; size: -; length: 14
DNA: TGTGCCAGCAGTGAATTACACGGAGTTAATACGCAGTATTTT; CDR3: CASSELHGVNTQYF; J: TRBJ2-3; D: -; V: TRBV6-1; size: -; length: 14
DNA: TGTGCCAGCAGTGGAAGTCTAGCGGGCCCTTACAATGAGCAGTTCTTC; CDR3: CASSGSLAGPYNEQFF; J: TRBJ2-1; D: TRBD2; V: TRBV6-1; size: -; length: 16
DNA: TGCGCCAGCAGCCAAGAGATCCACGGGCTAGCGGGGGTCGAGACCCAGTACTTC; CDR3: CASSQEIHGLAGVETQYF; J: TRBJ2-5; D: TRBD2; V: TRBV4-1; size: -; length: 18
DNA: TGTGCCAGCAGCGAGACACGGCTGAACACTGAAGCTTTCTTT; CDR3: CASSETRLNTEAFF; J: TRBJ1-1; D: -; V: TRBV5-4; size: -; length: 14
DNA: TGTGCCAGCAGCCAAGATCGCGGGTTTCGAGGGGGGATAGAGACCCAGTACTTC; CDR3: CASSQDRGFRGGIETQYF; J: TRBJ2-5; D: -; V: TRBV3-1/TRBV3-2; size: -; length: 18
DNA: TGTGCCAGCAGCCCAGGACTTCGCAATGAGCAGTTCTTC; CDR3: CASSPGLRNEQFF; J: TRBJ2-1; D: -; V: TRBV7-8; size: -; length: 13
DNA: TGTGCCAGTAGTATTTACCTTGAAGGGACTGAAGCTTTCTTT; CDR3: CASSIYLEGTEAFF; J: TRBJ1-1; D: -; V: TRBV19; size: few; length: 14